These 9 T cell receptor beta chains share one sample of origin, sequenced in a study of CD8+ T cells in alopecia areata (dated by TCRdb to the late 2010s). Library creation used the immunoSEQ multiplex PCR assay. RNA was extracted from all samples and reverse transcribed into cDNA as template for TCR sequencing. The table was pulled from immuneACCESS by TCRdb, which kept in-frame rearrangements only. Such tables lose some clones; where checked, under half of the loss comes from unresolved V genes, and the rest has no known cause. Within this sample are about 120,000 clones, with 35% to 40% of them counted one time only. The ten largest make up over 3% of the sample. Material for sequencing was CD4+ T cells sorted from blood. The receptor set was obtained from a human donor with alopecia areata.

V and J are TRBV5-1 and TRBJ2-7; 7 bases fit TRBD1. The CDR3 totals 15 residues. V dropped 1 base and J dropped 4; count of bases not matched to a gene: 8. The germline V gene has CDR1 SGHRS and CDR2 YFSETQ. The CDR3 sequence: CASSLRTGTVYEQYF. CDR3 sequence (DNA): TGCGCCAGCAGCTTGAGGACCGGGACAGTATACGAGCAGTACTTC.

The chain joins TRBV4-1 to TRBJ2-6; tentative D call: TRBD1 (5 bases). The length of the CDR3 is 18 residues. CDR1 is MGHRA and CDR2 is YSYEKL in the germline V gene. Trimming pared 1 base from V and 2 bases from J, leaving 15 bases between. CDR3 sequence (DNA): TGCGCCAGCAGCCAAGGTAGGGGTTTCGGCCCTGGGGCCAACGTCCTGACTTTC. This translates into CASSQGRGFGPGANVLTF.

The table lists this clone with a few counts. CDR3 sequence reads: CSVPRQGLNTEAFF. CDR3 DNA sequence: TGCAGCGTTCCAAGACAGGGGCTCAACACTGAAGCTTTCTTT. The chain recombines TRBV29-1 with TRBJ1-1, with 8 bases that match TRBD1. The junction had 7 bases not matched to a gene; V was cut back by 5 bases and J by 2 bases. This CDR3 contains 14 residues. Germline V gene sequence: CDR1 SQVTM, CDR2 ANQGSEA.

CDR3 region: CASSPGQGVSYNSPLHF. CDR3 DNA: TGTGCCAGCAGTCCCGGACAGGGCGTCTCCTATAATTCACCCCTCCACTTT. The V gene is TRBV27, the J gene TRBJ1-6; 8 nucleotides agree with TRBD1. From germline, CDR1 is MNHEY and CDR2 SMNVEV (reference sequence). Trimming took 5 bases from V and 0 from J; bases not matched to a gene: 6. The length of the CDR3 is 17 residues.

The chain employs TRBV5-1 and TRBJ1-6; D gene unclear. Trimming took off 0 bases at V and 7 bases at J, with 5 bases between the two ends. Germline lookup yields CDR1 SGHRS and CDR2 YFSETQ. This CDR3 has 13 residues. The CDR3 DNA follows: TGCGCCAGCAGCTTGGTGGGGAATTCACCCCTCCACTTT. Its translation: CASSLVGNSPLHF.

This clone was seen just once. The chain links TRBV29-1 to TRBJ2-1; possibly TRBD1 or TRBD2 for D (5 bases each). V was trimmed by 8 bases and J by 3 bases, leaving 20 bases between them. The CDR3 has 15 residues. Germline assignment: CDR1 SQVTM and CDR2 ANQGSEA. The DNA for the CDR3 is TGCAGCCTTCAGACACCGGGACCCAACTACAATGAGCAGTTCTTC. Its translation is CSLQTPGPNYNEQFF.

This chain uses TRBV6-5 with TRBJ2-7, with D possibly TRBD1 on 6 matching bases. The V end was cut by 2 bases, the J end by 4 bases, with 12 bases between. The CDR3 extends over 14 amino acids. Germline loops: CDR1 MNHEY, CDR2 SVGAGI. This CDR3 reads CASSYAYTGYEQYF. CDR3 coding DNA: TGTGCCAGCAGTTACGCGTATACAGGGTACGAGCAGTACTTC.

The rearrangement uses TRBV29-1 and TRBJ1-2; no reliable D call. The CDR3 sequence is 13 residues long. Per the germline V gene, CDR1 is SQVTM and CDR2 is ANQGSEA. Trimming removed 4 bases at V and 8 bases at J, with 17 bases between. For the CDR3, the DNA is TGCAGCGTTGTGTGGCGAAGGGAGGCGGGCTACACCTTC. As protein: CSVVWRREAGYTF.

The rearrangement uses TRBV29-1 and TRBJ1-4, with unresolved D. The CDR3 runs to 13 residues. Germline CDR1 reads SQVTM; CDR2 reads ANQGSEA. V was cut by 6 bases and J by 3 bases, with 11 bases left in between. The DNA of the CDR3 is TGCAGCGTCGCCTCGGCTTCTAATGAAAAACTGTTTTTT. This gives the protein CSVASASNEKLFF.